This entry concerns a single T cell receptor beta chain. Its antigen is unknown. This record belongs to a study of cytomegalovirus exposure and HLA in healthy donors. Study findings and constraints: Common viral pathogens (according to a later analysis) appeared linked to several of the most significant clusters. The study flagged approximately 180 TCR beta chains as cytomegalovirus-associated.

The PCR ran on 60 Vbeta and 13 Jbeta primers. This table comes from immunoSEQ multiplex PCR, and its TCRdb copy is limited to in-frame clones, with some not included. Reported are around 50,000 clones; the ten largest clones contain about 6%. The junction had 5 bases not matched to a gene; V was cut back by 2 bases and J by 1 base. Looked up from germline, CDR1 is MNHEY and CDR2 is SMNVEV (reference sequence). The CDR3 runs 16 residues. The rearrangement uses TRBV27 and TRBJ1-5; TRBD1 matches at 7 bases. This clonotype originated in a male donor in good health and CMV-seropositive. Sequencing was done on a sample of PBMCs. The CDR3: CASSLRQGVSNQPQHF. The CDR3 nucleotides read TGTGCCAGCAGTTTACGACAGGGAGTCAGCAATCAGCCCCAGCATTTT.